This TCR beta chain was sequenced during a study of blood T cell repertoires in COVID-19. Looked up from germline, CDR1 is SNHLY and CDR2 is FYNNEI. The CDR3 has 13 amino acids. Trimming cost V 4 bases and J 2 bases; bases outside gene matches: 1. The data were produced by immunoSEQ multiplex PCR, yet TCRdb's version contains in-frame clones alone and is incomplete. The sample contains some 45,000 clones, around nine tenths of which appear only once. This receptor was taken from a man in his forties or fifties with active COVID-19. The material sequenced was peripheral blood. The rearrangement joins TRBV2 to TRBJ1-1; the match to TRBD1 covers 7 bases. The CDR3 loop is CASSGQGNTEAFF. CDR3 DNA sequence: TGTGCCAGCAGTGGACAGGGAAACACTGAAGCTTTCTTT.